Shown below are 31 T cell receptor beta chains from a single sample sequenced in a study. From the 5' RACE reads, TCRdb called clonotypes with MiXCR, one entry per CDR3 protein. The sample records 34,000 or so distinct CDR3 sequences, 25% to 30% being singletons. Tregs were sorted as CD4+CD25+CD127-/low cells. Sequencing was carried out using tumor-infiltrating Tregs sorted from the breast tumor. These TCRs come from a female donor with breast cancer.

A note on this clonotype: This may be a read error: a much more frequent sequence differs by one nucleotide. This chain connects TRBV29-1 to TRBJ2-7; D is undetermined. Trimming shortened V by 7 bases and J by 5 bases, and 15 bases separated the two germline ends. Per germline, CDR1 SQVTM and CDR2 ANQGSEA. The CDR3 totals 12 residues. This CDR3 is CSAEERTNEQYF. The CDR3 DNA follows: TGCAGCGCTGAGGAACGGACGAACGAGCAGTACTTC.

A remark on this clonotype: One end of the junction does not line up with germline, which may come from a read error. The rearrangement links TRBV9 to TRBJ1-3; D is perhaps TRBD1 (5 bases). The CDR3 runs to 15 residues. Germline V CDR1 and CDR2: SGDLS, YYNGEE. As DNA, the CDR3 is TGTGCCAGCAGCGTAGAAACGACGAGGGGAAACACCATATACTTT. It codes for CASSVETTRGNTIYF.

This clonotype was seen at least ten times. This chain links TRBV12-3 or TRBV12-4 with TRBJ2-7; 12 bases are a match to TRBD2. Trimming took 3 bases from V and 4 from J; bases not matched to a gene: 1. This CDR3 comprises 14 residues. The CDR3 region has the DNA TGTGCCAGCAGTTTTACTAGCGGGAGGTACGAGCAGTACTTC. It is translated as CASSFTSGRYEQYF.

In its sample, this clonotype ranks as medium-sized. The chain employs TRBV5-1 and TRBJ2-1, with TRBD2 matching 13 bases. The CDR3 has 17 amino acids. V dropped 4 bases and J dropped 1; count of bases not matched to a gene: 5. The germline V gene has CDR1 SGHRS and CDR2 YFSETQ. The CDR3 nucleotides read TGCGCCAGCAGCCCCCCGGGACTAGCGGGATCCTACAATGAGCAGTTCTTC. Its protein product is CASSPPGLAGSYNEQFF.

This clonotype appeared many times. This chain links TRBV15 with TRBJ2-1, with D perhaps matching TRBD2 (5 bases). CDR1 is LNHNV, CDR2 YYDKDF, per germline (reference sequence). Between the trimmed V and J ends, which lost 3 bases and 1 base, there was a span of 7 bases. This CDR3 contains 14 residues. CDR3 nucleotides: TGTGCCACCAGCAGTCGGGGTTCCTACAATGAGCAGTTCTTC. As protein: CATSSRGSYNEQFF.

The CDR3 region is CAWRDPPGATATEAFF. CDR3 sequence (DNA): TGTGCCTGGAGAGACCCACCAGGGGCTACCGCCACTGAAGCTTTCTTT. The chain has TRBV30 and TRBJ1-1; TRBD1 might be the D (6 bases). The V gene lost 3 bases and the J gene lost 4 bases, with 21 bases spanning the gap. Looked up from germline, CDR1 is GTSNPN and CDR2 is SVGIG (reference sequence). This CDR3 spans 16 amino acids.

This clonotype was observed once. The V and J genes are TRBV7-3 and TRBJ2-1; 11 nucleotides line up with TRBD2. V trimming: 5 bases; J trimming: 5 bases; junction bases outside the gene matches: 5. The CDR3 consists of 15 residues. Per germline, CDR1 SGHTA and CDR2 FQGTGA. CDR3 loop: CASSPRLAGNNEQFF. CDR3 nucleotides: TGTGCCAGCAGCCCGCGACTAGCGGGGAACAATGAGCAGTTCTTC.

About this clonotype itself: Because the CDR3 is missing its conserved closing phenylalanine or tryptophan, this is likely a read error. V gene TRBV12-3 or TRBV12-4 combines with J gene TRBJ2-5; TRBD2 might be the D (5 bases). The CDR3 length is 16 residues. V dropped 6 bases and J dropped 5 bases, with 22 bases sitting between them. The CDR3 reads CASSPNGSGSWETQYS. CDR3 nucleotides: TGTGCCAGCAGCCCCAACGGGTCGGGGAGCTGGGAGACCCAGTACTCC.

This clonotype ranks as medium-sized. This rearrangement joins TRBV7-9 to TRBJ2-1, with 9 positions matching TRBD2. Germline CDR1 reads SEHNR; CDR2 reads FQNEAQ (reference sequence). J lost 0 bases, V lost 5 bases, and 8 bases had no gene match. This CDR3 contains 17 residues. DNA for the CDR3: TGTGCCAGCAGCACAAGGGGTAGCGGGAGCTCCTACAATGAGCAGTTCTTC. Translation gives CASSTRGSGSSYNEQFF.

The CDR3 sequence: CASSVAPGLSSYEQYF. The DNA of the CDR3 is TGTGCCAGCAGCGTAGCGCCCGGACTGAGCTCCTACGAGCAGTACTTC. The chain is built from TRBV9 and TRBJ2-7; a weak D match, TRBD2 (5 bases). The CDR3 contains 16 residues. Germline CDR1 is SGDLS and CDR2 is YYNGEE. Trimming removed 0 bases at V and 0 bases at J, with 13 bases between.

CDR3 nucleotide sequence: TGTGCCAGCAGCTTCGGCGCAGATACGCAGTATTTT. Translating gives CASSFGADTQYF. The genes are TRBV7-2 and TRBJ2-3, with D unresolved. V lost 3 bases and J 4 bases, leaving 5 bases between the germline ends. This CDR3 has 12 residues. Germline V CDR1 and CDR2: SGHTA, FQGNSA.

The chain joins TRBV7-2 to TRBJ2-3, with a possible D match to TRBD1 (5 bases). The CDR3 totals 14 residues. Germline lookup yields CDR1 SGHTA and CDR2 FQGNSA. Deletions cut 5 bases from V and 8 bases from J, with 17 bases between. The CDR3 bases are TGTGCCAGCAGCCCCTCCTCGACAGTTAGTACGCAGTATTTT. Protein: CASSPSSTVSTQYF.

This clonotype was seen repeatedly, ten times or more. The chain joins TRBV25-1 to TRBJ2-2; 12 bases align to TRBD1. Losses at the gene ends were 6 bases for V and 6 bases for J; bases not matched to a gene: 2. CDR1 and CDR2 from the germline V gene are MGHDK and SYGVNS. The CDR3 consists of 14 residues. The CDR3 loop reads CASRGQGAAGELFF. The CDR3 DNA reads as TGTGCCAGCAGGGGACAGGGGGCAGCCGGGGAGCTGTTTTTT.

A word on this clonotype: Being one base from a much bigger clone, this may be a read error. The chain recombines TRBV7-6 with TRBJ2-3; no reliable D call. The V end lost 2 bases, the J end lost 0 bases, and 9 bases lay between the germline ends. The CDR3 length is 15 residues. Germline V gene data show CDR1 as SGHVS and CDR2 as FNYEAQ. The CDR3 coding sequence is TGTGCCAGCAGCTTAACTCACGGAAGCACAGATACGCAGTATTTT. It encodes CASSLTHGSTDTQYF. The full variable domain, completed using reference TRBV7-6 and TRBJ2-3, is GAGVSQSPRYKVTKRGQDVALRCDPISGHVSLYWYRQALGQGPEFLTYFNYEAQQDKSGLPNDRFSAERPEGSISTLTIQRTEQRDSAMYRCASSLTHGSTDTQYFGPGTRLTVL.

This clonotype has ten or more counts. The chain has TRBV4-2 and TRBJ2-1, with D hard to call. This CDR3 contains 13 residues. Germline CDR1 is LGHNA and CDR2 is YNFKEQ. Trimming pared 4 bases from V and 10 bases from J, leaving 14 bases between. CDR3 residues: CASSPPNRDEQFF. The CDR3, as DNA: TGTGCCAGCAGCCCACCAAATAGAGACGAGCAGTTCTTC.

This clonotype has only a few counts. The rearrangement joins TRBV20-1 to TRBJ1-1; D is unresolved. V was pared by 4 bases and J by 0 bases, with 9 bases between. The germline V gene has CDR1 DFQATT and CDR2 SNEGSKA (reference sequence). The CDR3 is made up of 13 amino acids. CDR3 DNA sequence: TGCAGTGCTAACCGAGCCTTGAACACTGAAGCTTTCTTT. This sequence encodes CSANRALNTEAFF.

The gene calls are TRBV12-3 or TRBV12-4 and TRBJ2-1; D is unclear. The CDR3 is 15 residues long. Trimming left V 1 base short and J 4 bases short, with 11 bases between. The CDR3 DNA sequence: TGTGCCAGCAGTTTAGAAGATCTTCAATACAATGAGCAGTTCTTC. As protein: CASSLEDLQYNEQFF.

A remark on this clonotype: This clone may be a read error of a much larger clone one base away. Here the CDR3 DNA reads TGTGCCAGCAGCTTCATAGAGAGGACCACTGAAGCTTTCTTT. Its protein product is CASSFIERTTEAFF. This rearrangement joins TRBV7-9 to TRBJ1-1; D gene ambiguous. From germline, CDR1 is SEHNR and CDR2 FQNEAQ (reference sequence). V lost 3 bases and J lost 4, with 12 bases in between. The CDR3 spans 14 residues.

To note about this clonotype: A much larger clone is a single base away; this may be a read error. V usage is TRBV2 and J usage is TRBJ2-1; TRBD2 agrees at 9 bases. CDR3 length: 16 amino acids. From germline, CDR1 is SNHLY and CDR2 FYNNEI. The J segment lost 2 bases and the V segment lost 6 bases, leaving 8 bases of the junction unmatched. The CDR3 DNA sequence: TGTGCCAGCAGAGCGGGAGGATTCAGCCCCTACAATGAGCAGTTCTTC. Encoded protein: CASRAGGFSPYNEQFF.

This clonotype was recorded a few times. This rearrangement joins TRBV6-6 to TRBJ1-1; D is unclear. The CDR3 runs to 12 residues. With 5 bases removed from V and 0 bases from J, the gap between germline ends came to 4 bases. Germline V lookup: CDR1 MNHNY, CDR2 SVGAGI (reference sequence). The CDR3 here is CASSPLNTEAFF. For the CDR3, the DNA is TGTGCCAGCAGTCCCCTGAACACTGAAGCTTTCTTT.

The gene calls are TRBV4-1 and TRBJ2-1; 12 bases fit TRBD2. Trimming removed 6 bases from V and 5 bases from J; junction bases left unmatched: 11. CDR1 and CDR2 from the germline V gene are MGHRA and YSYEKL. The CDR3 contains 17 residues. The CDR3 here is CASSPSTSGSANNEQFF. DNA for the CDR3: TGCGCCAGCAGTCCCTCGACTAGCGGGAGTGCTAACAATGAGCAGTTCTTC.

A note on this clonotype: A much larger clone sits a single nucleotide away, making a read error possible. V and J are TRBV5-4 and TRBJ2-2; TRBD2 agrees at 10 bases. The CDR3 runs 16 residues. The germline CDR1 and CDR2 sequences are SGHNT and YYREEE (reference sequence). This chain's CDR3 is CASSTASGRGTGELLF. The CDR3 DNA follows: TGTGCCAGCAGCACCGCTAGCGGGAGAGGCACCGGGGAGCTGTTATTT.

This clonotype was recorded many times. V and J are TRBV6-5 and TRBJ2-4; 8 nucleotides match TRBD1. Trimming cost V 4 bases and J 0 bases; bases outside gene matches: 2. Germline CDR1 MNHEY, CDR2 SVGAGI. This CDR3 comprises 15 residues. CDR3 in DNA: TGTGCCAGCAGTTCACAGGGGGTAGCCAAAAACATTCAGTACTTC. Protein sequence: CASSSQGVAKNIQYF.

The CDR3 reads CASSISGVNNQPQHF. As DNA, the CDR3 is TGTGCCAGTAGTATCTCAGGGGTAAACAATCAGCCCCAGCATTTT. V and J are TRBV19 and TRBJ1-5; D is perhaps TRBD1 (6 bases). This CDR3 is 15 amino acids long. Trimming cost V 3 bases and J 3 bases, with 12 bases left between them. The V gene's germline CDR1 is LNHDA and CDR2 SQIVND (reference sequence).

This clonotype turned up a few times. This CDR3 reads CASYIPTYNEQFF. The CDR3 region has the DNA TGTGCCTCCTATATCCCTACCTACAATGAGCAGTTCTTC. The gene calls are TRBV30 and TRBJ2-1; D gene uncertain. From germline, CDR1 is GTSNPN and CDR2 SVGIG (reference sequence). This CDR3 has 13 residues. V was cut by 7 bases and J by 2 bases, with 12 bases left in between. Full variable domain (outside the CDR3, taken from reference TRBV30 and TRBJ2-1): SQTIHQWPATLVQPVGSPLSLECTVEGTSNPNLYWYRQAAGRGLQLLFYSVGIGQISSEVPQNLSASRPQDRQFILSSKKLLLSDSGFYLCASYIPTYNEQFFGPGTRLTVL.

The sample holds many counts of this clonotype. The chain couples TRBV12-3 or TRBV12-4 to TRBJ2-1; D is possibly TRBD2 (6 bases). CDR3 length: 15 amino acids. The V end was cut by 5 bases, the J end by 3 bases, with 14 bases between. CDR3 sequence: CASSNRDSYYNEQFF. CDR3 bases: TGTGCCAGCAGTAACCGGGACTCATACTACAATGAGCAGTTCTTC.

Remarks on this clonotype: A much larger clone lies a single base off, so this may be a read error. This chain connects TRBV30 to TRBJ2-1, with 8 bases aligning to TRBD2. Germline assignment: CDR1 GTSNPN and CDR2 SVGIG (reference sequence). The CDR3 loop spans 14 amino acids. The chain's CDR3 is CAWSPLAVGNELFF. The CDR3 coding sequence is TGTGCCTGGAGTCCACTAGCGGTGGGCAATGAGCTGTTCTTC.

This clonotype was seen ten or more times. J is TRBJ1-6 and V is TRBV6-5; 7 bases are shared with TRBD1. V lost 2 bases, J lost 9 bases, and 7 bases stayed unmatched. This CDR3 spans 15 amino acids. Germline CDR1 is MNHEY and CDR2 is SVGAGI. The CDR3 DNA is TGTGCCAGCAGTTACGCCGGGACAGAGCGTTCACCCCTCCACTTT. Amino acid sequence: CASSYAGTERSPLHF.

This clonotype came up many times. The chain uses TRBV20-1 and TRBJ2-1; 7 bases are shared with TRBD2. V was pared by 2 bases and J by 12 bases, with 16 bases of the junction left unmatched. Looked up from germline, CDR1 is DFQATT and CDR2 is SNEGSKA (reference sequence). The CDR3 covers 15 residues. The DNA for the CDR3 is TGCAGTGCTAGAAGTGGGACTAACCGGGTCAGTGGGCAGTTCTTC. Protein product: CSARSGTNRVSGQFF.

On this clonotype itself: It may be a read error: a sequence one base away is much more abundant. The chain uses TRBV6-6 and TRBJ1-1; the D is unclear. Germline CDR1 is MNHNY and CDR2 is SVGAGI (reference sequence). This CDR3 comprises 13 residues. Trimming cost V 8 bases and J 1 base, with 11 bases left between them. CDR3 amino acids: CASQEGRNTEAFF. The CDR3 DNA follows: TGTGCCAGCCAGGAGGGCCGGAACACTGAAGCTTTCTTT.

The V call is TRBV7-8, the J call TRBJ2-1; D perhaps matches TRBD1 (6 bases). V was cut by 3 bases and J by 0 bases, with 12 bases left in between. This CDR3 comprises 16 residues. Germline V CDR1 and CDR2: SGHVS, FQNEAQ. The CDR3 sequence is CASSFPGTSSYNEQFF. As DNA, the CDR3 is TGTGCCAGCAGCTTCCCCGGGACAAGCTCCTACAATGAGCAGTTCTTC.